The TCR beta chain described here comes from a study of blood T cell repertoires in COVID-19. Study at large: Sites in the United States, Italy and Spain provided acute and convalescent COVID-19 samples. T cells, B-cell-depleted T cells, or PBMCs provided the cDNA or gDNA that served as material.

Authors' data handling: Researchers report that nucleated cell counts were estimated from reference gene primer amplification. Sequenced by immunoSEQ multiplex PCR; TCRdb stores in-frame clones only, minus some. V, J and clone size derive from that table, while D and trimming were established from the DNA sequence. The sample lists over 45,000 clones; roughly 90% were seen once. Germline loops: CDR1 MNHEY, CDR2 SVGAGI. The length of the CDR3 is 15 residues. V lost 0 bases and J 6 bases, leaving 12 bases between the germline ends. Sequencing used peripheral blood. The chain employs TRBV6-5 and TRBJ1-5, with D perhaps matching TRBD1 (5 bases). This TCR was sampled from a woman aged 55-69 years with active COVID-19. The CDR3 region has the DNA TGTGCCAGCAGTTACTCGATTAGGGGTTCTCAGCCCCAGCATTTT. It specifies CASSYSIRGSQPQHF.